The present T cell receptor (beta chain) was sequenced within a study of memory CD4+ T cells and cytomegalovirus serostatus. General study results and limits: CD4+ memory repertoires contained about two fifths of the roughly 160 reported CMV TCRbeta sequences. A US-trained random forest predicted CMV serostatus with median AUC around 0.9.

The sort gate was single viable CD3+CD4+CD8-CD45RO+ cells for memory CD4+ T cells. CMV serostatus came from serum IgG against pp150, pp28, p38, p52. CDR3 length: 14 residues. With V trimmed by 2 bases and J by 6 bases, 7 bases remained unmatched. Germline V lookup: CDR1 MNHEY, CDR2 SVGAGI. In its sample, this clone was seen a few times. Antigen unknown. Original processing notes: After removing out-of-frame reads, around 2,100,000 distinct TCRbeta sequences remained. Some clones are missing from TCRdb's copy, which holds only in-frame ones; the method was immunoSEQ multiplex PCR. V, J and clone size are taken as reported in that table, and D and trimming were inferred from the DNA itself. The data show 27,000 or so clones, around 75% seen once.

The material sequenced was memory CD4+ T cells from blood. The chain employs TRBV6-5 and TRBJ2-7; TRBD2 matches 7 bases. The receptor comes from an adult in good health and CMV-seronegative. The CDR3 reads CASSYGGGVSEQYF. CDR3 nucleotide sequence: TGTGCCAGCAGTTACGGCGGGGGAGTCTCCGAGCAGTACTTC.